The 18 T cell receptor beta chains listed next were all sequenced from one sample in a study of CD8+ T cells in alopecia areata. Investigators isolated RNA and reverse transcribed it into cDNA to act as the sequencing template. Using immunoSEQ multiplex PCR, the repertoire was profiled, and TCRdb retains in-frame clones only, with some absent. This sample has 150,000 to 250,000 clones, with roughly 60% found just once. Sample treatment: oral pan-JAK inhibitor, 5-10 mg twice daily. Specimen: CD4+ T cells sorted from blood, collected at week 24, from a patient treated with tofacitinib. These receptors were taken from a human donor with alopecia areata.

The chain couples TRBV30 to TRBJ2-7; 13 bases are shared with TRBD2. CDR3 size: 14 residues. V shed 3 bases and J 8 bases; nucleotides not matched to a gene: 7. Looked up from germline, CDR1 is GTSNPN and CDR2 is SVGIG (reference sequence). The CDR3 coding sequence is TGTGCCTGGAGACTAGCGGGAGGGCTTACGAAGCAGTACTTC. It is translated as CAWRLAGGLTKQYF.

J is TRBJ1-2 and V is TRBV5-1, with 9 bases aligning to TRBD1. Losses at the gene ends were 6 bases for V and 5 bases for J; bases not matched to a gene: 5. CDR1 is SGHRS and CDR2 is YFSETQ in the germline V gene. The CDR3 loop spans 13 amino acids. CDR3 protein: CASTPTGGYGYTF. CDR3 DNA: TGCGCCAGCACCCCGACAGGGGGTTATGGCTACACCTTC.

The CDR3 nucleotides are TGTGCCAGCAGCCGGGACAGAAACACCGGGGAGCTGTTTTTT. It encodes CASSRDRNTGELFF. The chain recombines TRBV2 with TRBJ2-2, with TRBD1 identical over 7 bases. The CDR3 contains 14 residues. Germline assignment: CDR1 SNHLY and CDR2 FYNNEI. J was trimmed by 2 bases and V by 6 bases; bases with no gene match: 3.

This clone appeared a single time. J is TRBJ2-5 and V is TRBV5-6, with 8 nucleotides matching TRBD1. Unmatched junction bases numbered 6, after V lost 1 base and J lost 7 bases. Per germline, CDR1 SGHDT and CDR2 YYEEEE. CDR3 length equals 14 residues. CDR3 amino acids: CASSLTGGKGTQYF. CDR3 in DNA: TGTGCCAGCAGCTTGACAGGGGGGAAGGGGACCCAGTACTTC.

The V and J genes are TRBV7-9 and TRBJ2-3; D is uncertain. V was pared by 8 bases and J by 2 bases, with 8 bases between. Per the germline V gene, CDR1 is SEHNR and CDR2 is FQNEAQ (reference sequence). The CDR3 contains 12 residues. In DNA, the CDR3 is TGTGCCAGCTCCTCACTCACAGATACGCAGTATTTT. Translating it yields CASSSLTDTQYF.

V and J are TRBV5-4 and TRBJ2-1; 12 nucleotides agree with TRBD2. This CDR3 is 17 amino acids long. After removal of 0 bases from V and 3 bases from J, the junction contained 4 bases not matched to a gene. Germline V CDR1 and CDR2: SGHNT, YYREEE (reference sequence). The CDR3 reads CASSLGRTSGDYNEQFF. Here the CDR3 DNA reads TGTGCCAGCAGCTTGGGGAGGACTAGCGGGGACTACAATGAGCAGTTCTTC.

There are a few counts of this clone. The rearrangement joins TRBV4-1 to TRBJ2-1; 8 nucleotides line up with TRBD2. Germline V gives CDR1 MGHRA, CDR2 YSYEKL. This CDR3 is built from 16 residues. The V segment lost 3 bases and the J segment 4 bases; nucleotides outside the gene matches: 8. The CDR3 reads CASSHGLAQLYNEQFF. The CDR3 coding sequence is TGCGCCAGCAGCCATGGACTAGCACAACTATACAATGAGCAGTTCTTC.

This clone has just a few counts. This sample also contains other DNA sequences that code for the same CDR3. The CDR3 here is CASSPGETQYF. The CDR3 coding sequence is TGTGCCAGCAGCCCAGGGGAGACCCAGTACTTC. This chain joins TRBV7-9 and TRBJ2-5; possibly TRBD1 for D (5 bases). Trimming took 5 bases from V and 5 from J, leaving 6 bases between them. Germline V lookup: CDR1 SEHNR, CDR2 FQNEAQ (reference sequence). The CDR3 runs 11 residues.

This chain links TRBV30 with TRBJ1-4, with D possibly TRBD1 on 6 matching bases. With 4 bases removed from V and 4 bases from J, the gap between germline ends came to 16 bases. The CDR3 length is 15 residues. Germline lookup yields CDR1 GTSNPN and CDR2 SVGIG (reference sequence). The CDR3 is CAWMREQGRNEKLFF. The CDR3 coding sequence is TGTGCCTGGATGAGGGAACAGGGACGTAATGAAAAACTGTTTTTT.

V gene TRBV6-6 combines with J gene TRBJ2-7; D remains ambiguous. CDR1 MNHNY and CDR2 SVGAGI come from the germline V gene (reference sequence). This CDR3 region has 14 residues. V was shortened by 3 bases and J by 3 bases, with 12 bases between the two germline ends. The CDR3 DNA follows: TGTGCCAGCAGTTATACCCAGACGAGCTACGAGCAGTACTTC. It translates to CASSYTQTSYEQYF.

This chain connects TRBV2 to TRBJ1-1; 8 bases match TRBD1. Germline V CDR1 and CDR2: SNHLY, FYNNEI. The CDR3 length is 14 residues. V was clipped by 6 bases and J by 4 bases; unmatched bases: 7. For the CDR3, the DNA is TGTGCCAGCAGGCCTCGCGGACAGGGCACTGAAGCTTTCTTT. It encodes CASRPRGQGTEAFF.

This clone has only one observation. V and J are TRBV4-3 and TRBJ2-3; D unclear. V lost 0 bases, J lost 3 bases, and 13 bases lay in between. From germline, CDR1 is LGHNA and CDR2 YSLEER. The CDR3 sequence is 16 residues long. CDR3 nucleotide sequence: TGCGCCAGCAGCCAAGATAAGTCGCTTCCGACAGATACGCAGTATTTT. Residues: CASSQDKSLPTDTQYF.

This clone was seen a handful of times. The chain carries TRBV4-3 and TRBJ2-7; 7 positions agree with TRBD2. The CDR3 loop spans 16 amino acids. V shed 0 bases and J 3 bases; nucleotides not matched to a gene: 8. Germline lookup yields CDR1 LGHNA and CDR2 YSLEER. Here the CDR3 DNA reads TGCGCCAGCAGCCAAGATGCGGGTCGGGAGGTCTACGAGCAGTACTTC. Its protein product is CASSQDAGREVYEQYF.

This clone was observed a handful of times. The gene calls are TRBV5-1 and TRBJ1-1, with D possibly matching TRBD1 (5 bases). CDR1 and CDR2 (germline): SGHRS, YFSETQ. The CDR3 has 14 residues. V was pared by 0 bases and J by 1 base, with 7 bases between. The CDR3 protein is CASSLAGPNTEAFF. The CDR3 region has the DNA TGCGCCAGCAGCTTGGCGGGACCGAACACTGAAGCTTTCTTT.

V usage is TRBV18 and J usage is TRBJ1-2, with 9 bases identical to TRBD1. The germline V gene encodes CDR1 KGHSH and CDR2 LQKENI. CDR3 size: 14 residues. V lost 3 bases and J lost 2; bases outside the gene matches: 1. CDR3 sequence: CASSPGTGNYGYTF. CDR3 bases: TGTGCCAGCTCACCCGGGACAGGGAACTATGGCTACACCTTC.

This chain uses TRBV27 with TRBJ1-6; 7 bases agree with TRBD1. CDR3 length: 14 residues. The V gene's germline CDR1 is MNHEY and CDR2 SMNVEV (reference sequence). J lost 4 bases, V lost 7 bases, and 4 bases had no gene match. Written as DNA, the CDR3 is TGTGCCAGCAACTCGGGACAGTATAATTCACCCCTCCACTTT. Translating gives CASNSGQYNSPLHF.

The chain joins TRBV15 to TRBJ1-1, with D possibly being TRBD1 (5 bases). Germline V gene lookup returns CDR1 LNHNV and CDR2 YYDKDF (reference sequence). The V and J ends lost 5 bases and 2 bases respectively, with 18 bases between them. The CDR3 is 16 residues long. CDR3 sequence reads: CATSAPQGAGNTEAFF. The CDR3 DNA sequence: TGTGCCACCAGCGCACCCCAAGGGGCCGGTAACACTGAAGCTTTCTTT.

The gene calls are TRBV11-2 and TRBJ2-3; 10 bases agree with TRBD2. The V segment lost 1 base and the J segment 3 bases; nucleotides outside the gene matches: 4. The germline V gene has CDR1 SGHAT and CDR2 FQNNGV. The CDR3 contains 16 residues. The CDR3 DNA reads as TGTGCCAGCAGCTTAGTGCCTAGCGGGGGTACAGATACGCAGTATTTT. Its protein is CASSLVPSGGTDTQYF.